The 21 T cell receptor beta chains below come from one sample, sequenced in a study of vaccination and CD4 T cells after COVID-19. With the Oncomine TCR Beta short-read assay, DNA from cultured CD4+ T cells was sequenced. One entry per CDR3 protein results from TCRdb running MiXCR on the PCR reads. The sample consists of around 26,000 distinct CDR3 sequences, 50% of them appearing once. Treatment in this sample: roughly 11-day PBMC culture with coronavirus spike peptide pools or control peptides (ViraFEST assay). Antigen specificity for these receptors is unknown. Sequencing was performed on CD4+ T cells from blood, cultured in vitro, taken before SARS-CoV-2 vaccination. The source of these receptors is a human donor who received a COVID-19 vaccine.

CDR3 nucleotides: TGCAGCGTTGCCCCTTCGGGGGGTGGTCAGCCCCAGCATTTT. Its translation: CSVAPSGGGQPQHF. The chain employs TRBV29-1 and TRBJ1-5; D perhaps matches TRBD1 (5 bases). Per germline, CDR1 SQVTM and CDR2 ANQGSEA. With 4 bases removed from V and 6 bases from J, the gap between germline ends came to 16 bases. This CDR3 region has 14 residues.

This clonotype was detected only a few times. The chain uses TRBV10-3 and TRBJ1-5; 8 bases map to TRBD1. CDR1 ENHRY and CDR2 SYGVKD come from the germline V gene. The ends lost 6 bases at V and 3 bases at J; junction bases unmatched: 4. The CDR3 extends over 14 amino acids. CDR3: CAIRKTGDNQPQHF. The CDR3 DNA follows: TGTGCCATCAGGAAGACAGGGGACAATCAGCCCCAGCATTTT.

This chain joins TRBV12-5 and TRBJ2-7, with D unresolved. Germline V gene sequence: CDR1 LGHNT, CDR2 FRNRAP. CDR3 length: 12 amino acids. V was cut by 2 bases and J by 1 base, with 3 bases left in between. CDR3 nucleotide sequence: TGTGCTAGTGGTTTGACTTCCTACGAGCAGTACTTC. Translation: CASGLTSYEQYF.

In its sample, this clonotype was seen a few times. CDR3 residues: CAWSAGSYSYNEQFF. CDR3 coding DNA: TGTGCCTGGAGTGCCGGCTCCTACTCCTACAATGAGCAGTTCTTC. The chain combines TRBV30 with TRBJ2-1; D gene ambiguous. Germline V gene sequence: CDR1 GTSNPN, CDR2 SVGIG (reference sequence). The CDR3 covers 15 residues. Deletions cut 1 base from V and 0 bases from J, with 10 bases between.

The V gene is TRBV12-3 or TRBV12-4, the J gene TRBJ1-2; no reliable D call. V gave up 3 bases and J gave up 1 base, with 0 bases separating them. CDR3 length: 11 residues. The CDR3 nucleotides read TGTGCCAGCAGTTTTAACTATGGCTACACCTTC. Translated, it gives CASSFNYGYTF.

This clonotype was found a few times. This rearrangement joins TRBV5-4 to TRBJ2-3; 9 bases fit TRBD2. The germline V gene encodes CDR1 SGHNT and CDR2 YYREEE (reference sequence). There are 15 residues in the CDR3. The ends lost 3 bases at V and 4 bases at J; junction bases unmatched: 6. The CDR3 loop reads CASSWGGGGADTQYF. Here the CDR3 DNA reads TGTGCCAGCAGCTGGGGCGGGGGGGGCGCAGATACGCAGTATTTT.

This chain connects TRBV7-9 to TRBJ2-7; D perhaps matches TRBD1 (6 bases). The length of the CDR3 is 15 residues. V gave up 0 bases and J gave up 3 bases, with 12 bases separating them. Looked up from germline, CDR1 is SEHNR and CDR2 is FQNEAQ (reference sequence). In DNA, the CDR3 is TGTGCCAGCAGCTTAGCGGGGGACACCTACTACGAGCAGTACTTC. Amino acids: CASSLAGDTYYEQYF.

This clonotype showed up just once. This rearrangement joins TRBV6-4 to TRBJ1-1; D is perhaps TRBD1 (6 bases). Trimming removed 7 bases from V and 8 bases from J, with 14 bases in between. The CDR3 length is 12 residues. Germline lookup yields CDR1 MRHNA and CDR2 SNTAGT. The CDR3: CASTNRQGEAFF. DNA of the CDR3: TGTGCCAGCACCAACCGTCAGGGGGAAGCTTTCTTT.

This clonotype has more than one count but fewer than ten. The rearrangement links TRBV2 to TRBJ2-2; 10 bases are a match to TRBD1. Germline assignment: CDR1 SNHLY and CDR2 FYNNEI. Losses at the gene ends were 2 bases for V and 4 bases for J; bases not matched to a gene: 10. The CDR3 runs 18 residues. The CDR3 is CASSESGDRGRGTGELFF. The CDR3 DNA sequence: TGTGCCAGCAGTGAAAGCGGGGACAGGGGCCGCGGCACCGGGGAGCTGTTTTTT. The full variable domain, with the rest looked up from reference TRBV2 and TRBJ2-2, is EPEVTQTPSHQVTQMGQEVILRCVPISNHLYFYWYRQILGQKVEFLVSFYNNEISEKSEIFDDQFSVERPDGSNFTLKIRSTKLEDSAMYFCASSESGDRGRGTGELFFGEGSRLTVL.

This clonotype was counted once. The chain recombines TRBV2 with TRBJ2-2, with 10 nucleotides matching TRBD2. This CDR3 has 15 residues. The germline CDR1 and CDR2 sequences are SNHLY and FYNNEI. The junction had 1 base not matched to a gene; V was cut back by 4 bases and J by 2 bases. Written as DNA, the CDR3 is TGTGCCAGCAGTGTAGCGGGGGGAAACACCGGGGAGCTGTTTTTT. This gives the protein CASSVAGGNTGELFF.

The table lists this clonotype with a count of one. The chain recombines TRBV5-6 with TRBJ2-1; possible D gene TRBD2, 7 bases. V was clipped by 2 bases and J by 6 bases, with 24 bases between them. This CDR3 has 18 amino acids. Germline V lookup: CDR1 SGHDT, CDR2 YYEEEE. The CDR3 sequence: CASSFVRHLGGAPNEQFF. The CDR3 nucleotides are TGTGCCAGCAGCTTCGTCCGGCATCTGGGGGGGGCCCCCAATGAGCAGTTCTTC.

J is TRBJ2-7 and V is TRBV25-1; D is perhaps TRBD1 (6 bases). The CDR3 runs 17 residues. Trimming took off 5 bases at V and 0 bases at J, with 20 bases between the two ends. Germline CDR1 and CDR2: MGHDK and SYGVNS. This CDR3 reads CASSYRPTGTFSYEQYF. The CDR3 bases are TGTGCCAGCAGTTACCGCCCGACAGGTACCTTCTCCTACGAGCAGTACTTC.

V is TRBV6-1 and J is TRBJ2-7, with 9 bases fitting TRBD1. The V gene end was trimmed by 7 bases and the J gene end by 7 bases; junction bases not matched to a gene: 17. Germline V gene sequence: CDR1 MNHNS, CDR2 SASEGT. CDR3 length: 16 residues. The chain's CDR3 is CASNPSGGQGIFEQYF. In DNA, the CDR3 is TGTGCCAGCAACCCCTCGGGTGGACAGGGGATTTTTGAGCAGTACTTC.

This clonotype occurred a few times. The J gene is TRBJ2-1, the V gene TRBV30, with unresolved D. Germline V lookup: CDR1 GTSNPN, CDR2 SVGIG (reference sequence). The ends were cut back, 4 bases at V and 3 bases at J, with 19 bases in the middle. The CDR3 is made up of 16 amino acids. The CDR3 DNA follows: TGTGCCTGGACCCCGGTGCGAGGATCACTCTACAATGAGCAGTTCTTC. Protein sequence: CAWTPVRGSLYNEQFF.

This rearrangement joins TRBV21-1 to TRBJ2-3; TRBD1 reflects the table's D call only, with no check against the DNA. TRBV21-1 is a known pseudogene. CDR3 size: 18 residues. The CDR3 region is CASSKEDGGGAAPDTQYF. The DNA for the CDR3 is TGTGCCAGCAGCAAAGAAGATGGAGGGGGGGCAGCTCCAGATACGCAGTATTTT.

The V gene is TRBV1, the J gene TRBJ2-3; the table assigns TRBD1, which was not confirmed against the DNA. TRBV1 is described as a pseudogene. The CDR3 runs to 16 residues. CDR3 in amino acids: CTSSQARGAPTDTQYF. DNA for the CDR3: TGCACCAGCAGCCAAGCGCGGGGGGCCCCTACAGATACGCAGTATTTT.

This sequence joins TRBV9 and TRBJ1-2; 7 bases align to TRBD1. Germline V gives CDR1 SGDLS, CDR2 YYNGEE. The length of the CDR3 is 14 residues. The junction had 8 bases not matched to a gene; V was cut back by 3 bases and J by 6 bases. This CDR3 reads CASSATTGVDGYTF. The CDR3 DNA is TGTGCCAGCAGCGCCACAACAGGGGTCGATGGCTACACCTTC.

This clonotype came up a few times. The genes are TRBV6-1 and TRBJ1-1, with 7 bases fitting TRBD1. Looked up from germline, CDR1 is MNHNS and CDR2 is SASEGT. V was pared by 6 bases and J by 2 bases, with 3 bases of the junction left unmatched. This CDR3 is built from 13 residues. Written as DNA, the CDR3 is TGTGCCAGCAGGGGACAGATTAACACTGAAGCTTTCTTT. Protein product: CASRGQINTEAFF.

This clonotype was seen only a few times. The V call is TRBV7-6, the J call TRBJ2-5; D remains unclear. Germline CDR1 and CDR2: SGHVS and FNYEAQ. This CDR3 has 12 amino acids. Trimming shortened V by 6 bases and J by 5 bases, and 10 bases separated the two germline ends. Written as DNA, the CDR3 is TGTGCCAGCAGGGGGTATAAGGAGACCCAGTACTTC. Translating gives CASRGYKETQYF.

This clonotype has just a few counts. This chain connects TRBV24-1 to TRBJ2-1, with 13 positions matching TRBD2. The CDR3 has 17 amino acids. V trimming: 4 bases; J trimming: 10 bases; junction bases outside the gene matches: 12. Per the germline V gene, CDR1 is KGHDR and CDR2 is SFDVKD. This CDR3 is CATSDSRTSGGRGEQFF. The CDR3 DNA is TGTGCCACCAGTGACTCTCGGACTAGCGGGGGCCGAGGGGAGCAGTTCTTC.

By share, this clonotype ranks as medium-sized. This sequence joins TRBV2 and TRBJ1-2; the D is unclear. Trimming left V 0 bases short and J 7 bases short, with 9 bases between. This CDR3 is 13 amino acids long. Germline V gene sequence: CDR1 SNHLY, CDR2 FYNNEI. CDR3 protein: CASSEANIGGYTF. CDR3 bases: TGTGCCAGCAGTGAAGCGAATATAGGTGGCTACACCTTC.